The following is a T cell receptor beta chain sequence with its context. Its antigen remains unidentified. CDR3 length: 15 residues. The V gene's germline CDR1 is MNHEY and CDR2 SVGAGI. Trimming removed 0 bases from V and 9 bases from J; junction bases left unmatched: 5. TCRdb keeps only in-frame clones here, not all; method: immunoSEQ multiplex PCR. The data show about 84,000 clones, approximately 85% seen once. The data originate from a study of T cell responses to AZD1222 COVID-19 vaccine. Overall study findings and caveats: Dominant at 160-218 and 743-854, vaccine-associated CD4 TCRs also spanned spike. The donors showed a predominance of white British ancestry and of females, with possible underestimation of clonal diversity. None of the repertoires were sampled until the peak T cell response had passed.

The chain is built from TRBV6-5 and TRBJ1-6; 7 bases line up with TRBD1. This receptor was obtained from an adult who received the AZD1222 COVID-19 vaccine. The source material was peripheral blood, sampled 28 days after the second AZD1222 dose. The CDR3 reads CASSYSRTGGSPLHF. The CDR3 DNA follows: TGTGCCAGCAGTTACTCGAGGACAGGCGGTTCACCCCTCCACTTT.